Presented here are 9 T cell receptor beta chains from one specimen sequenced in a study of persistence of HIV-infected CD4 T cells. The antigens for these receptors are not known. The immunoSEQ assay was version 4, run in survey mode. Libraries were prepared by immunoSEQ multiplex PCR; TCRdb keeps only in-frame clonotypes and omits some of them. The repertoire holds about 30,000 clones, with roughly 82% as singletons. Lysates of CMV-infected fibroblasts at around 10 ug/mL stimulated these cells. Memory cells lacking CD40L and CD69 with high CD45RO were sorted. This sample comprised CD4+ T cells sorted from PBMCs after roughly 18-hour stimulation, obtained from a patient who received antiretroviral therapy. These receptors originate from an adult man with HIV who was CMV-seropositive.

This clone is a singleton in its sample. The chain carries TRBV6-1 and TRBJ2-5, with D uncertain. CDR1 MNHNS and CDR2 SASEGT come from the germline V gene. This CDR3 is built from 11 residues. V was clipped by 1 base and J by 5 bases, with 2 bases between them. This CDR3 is CASSEVETQYF. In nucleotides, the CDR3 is TGTGCCAGCAGTGAAGTGGAGACCCAGTACTTC.

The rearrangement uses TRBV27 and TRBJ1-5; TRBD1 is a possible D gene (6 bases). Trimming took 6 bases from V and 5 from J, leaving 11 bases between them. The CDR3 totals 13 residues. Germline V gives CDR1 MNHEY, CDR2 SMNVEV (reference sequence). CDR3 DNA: TGTGCCAGCAGACAGGGAATGGATCAGCCCCAGCATTTT. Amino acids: CASRQGMDQPQHF.

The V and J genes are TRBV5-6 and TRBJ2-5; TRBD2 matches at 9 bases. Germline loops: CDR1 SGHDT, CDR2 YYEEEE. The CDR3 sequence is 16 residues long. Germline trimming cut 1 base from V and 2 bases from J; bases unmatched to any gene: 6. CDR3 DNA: TGTGCCAGCAGCTTGCTTGGCGGGGGGGCACAAGAGACCCAGTACTTC. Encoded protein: CASSLLGGGAQETQYF.

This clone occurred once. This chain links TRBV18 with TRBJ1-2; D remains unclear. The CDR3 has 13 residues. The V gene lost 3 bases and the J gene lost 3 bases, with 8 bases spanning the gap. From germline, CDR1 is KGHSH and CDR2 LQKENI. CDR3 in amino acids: CASSPWTHYGYTF. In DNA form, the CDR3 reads TGTGCCAGCTCACCTTGGACGCACTATGGCTACACCTTC.

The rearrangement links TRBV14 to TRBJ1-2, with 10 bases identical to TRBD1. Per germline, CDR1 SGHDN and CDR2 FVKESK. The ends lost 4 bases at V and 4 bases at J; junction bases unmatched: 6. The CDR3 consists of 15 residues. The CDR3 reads CASSRPGTGAYGYTF. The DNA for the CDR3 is TGTGCCAGCAGCCGTCCCGGGACAGGGGCCTATGGCTACACCTTC.

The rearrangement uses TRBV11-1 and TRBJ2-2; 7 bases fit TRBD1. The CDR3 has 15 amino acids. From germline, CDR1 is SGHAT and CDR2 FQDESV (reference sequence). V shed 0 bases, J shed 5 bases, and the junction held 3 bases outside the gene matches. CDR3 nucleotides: TGTGCCAGCAGCTTAGCGGCAGGGGGAACCGGGGAGCTGTTTTTT. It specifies CASSLAAGGTGELFF.

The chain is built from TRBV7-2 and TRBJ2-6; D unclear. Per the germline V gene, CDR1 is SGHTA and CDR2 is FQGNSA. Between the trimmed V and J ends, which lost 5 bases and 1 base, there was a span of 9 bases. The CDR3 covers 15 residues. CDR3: CASSLHRSGANVLTF. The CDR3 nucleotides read TGTGCCAGCAGCCTACACCGGTCTGGGGCCAACGTCCTGACTTTC.

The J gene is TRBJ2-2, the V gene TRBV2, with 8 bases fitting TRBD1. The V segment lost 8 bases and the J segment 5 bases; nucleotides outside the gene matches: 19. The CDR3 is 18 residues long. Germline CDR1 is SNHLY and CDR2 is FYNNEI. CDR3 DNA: TGTGCCAGCCGCGCCGGCAGGGGGCGGCGGGGAGTAACCGGGGAGCTGTTTTTT. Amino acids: CASRAGRGRRGVTGELFF.

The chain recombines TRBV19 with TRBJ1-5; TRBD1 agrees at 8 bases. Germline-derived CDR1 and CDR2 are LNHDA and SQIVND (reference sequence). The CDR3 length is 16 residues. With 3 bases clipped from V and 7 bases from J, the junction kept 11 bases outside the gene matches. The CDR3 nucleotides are TGTGCCAGTAGTATTCTCCAACAGGGGGGTCGCCAGCCCCAGCATTTT. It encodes CASSILQQGGRQPQHF.